The rows below give T cell receptor beta chains drawn from one sample of a study of T cells after yellow fever vaccination. TCRdb re-called the 5' RACE reads through MiXCR, storing one row per CDR3 protein. Here the sample spans 620,000 or so distinct CDR3 sequences, around 17% being singletons. The sample consisted of PBMCs, taken 5 to 6 days after the first yellow fever vaccination. Receptor source: a man aged 18 to 29 who received the YFV17D yellow fever vaccine. Both conserved end residues are part of each CDR3. The D gene is left open where the match is weak. Clone size is not always given. Where it is, it says once, few, many or a class for expanded clones.

j_gene	v_gene	d_gene	abundance	CDR3nt	CDR3aa
TRBJ2-5	TRBV5-1	TRBD2	few	TGCGCCAGCAGCTCAGCACTAGCGGGGGGGTCACAAGAGACCCAGTACTTC	CASSSALAGGSQETQYF
TRBJ1-5	TRBV3-1	TRBD1	few	TGTGCCAGCAGCCAAAATCTACAGGGGGCTAATCAGCCCCAGCATTTT	CASSQNLQGANQPQHF
TRBJ1-1	TRBV6-5	TRBD1	few	TGTGCCAGCAGTTACAGGGGGCTTAGAGCTTTCTTT	CASSYRGLRAFF
TRBJ2-3	TRBV5-6	TRBD1	few	TGTGCCAGCAGCTTGAACCAGGGGGTCGTAGATACGCAGTATTTT	CASSLNQGVVDTQYF
TRBJ2-3	TRBV20-1	NA	few	TGCAGTGCTAGAGTTAGGCGAGGGGCCGGAGATACGCAGTATTTT	CSARVRRGAGDTQYF
TRBJ2-5	TRBV5-1	TRBD1	NA	TGCGCCAGCAGCTTGGCGGGACAGGCAGAGACCCAGTACTTC	CASSLAGQAETQYF
TRBJ1-6	TRBV12-3/TRBV12-4	NA	NA	TGTGCCAGCAGTTTTAACCCAGGCGATAATTCACCCCTCCACTTT	CASSFNPGDNSPLHF
TRBJ2-1	TRBV9	NA	NA	TGTGCCAGCAGCGTAGTACGGACATATAATGAGCAGTTCTTC	CASSVVRTYNEQFF
TRBJ2-7	TRBV29-1	NA	NA	TGCAGCGTGGAGGTTGGGAACTCCTACGAGCAGTACTTC	CSVEVGNSYEQYF
TRBJ2-7	TRBV7-9	NA	NA	TGTGCCAGCAGCCCCCCCCCCCGGGGTGCCTACGAGCAGTACTTC	CASSPPPRGAYEQYF
TRBJ1-2	TRBV29-1	NA	NA	TGCAGCGCCGACCTACAGGTGTTGGGCTATGGCTACACCTTC	CSADLQVLGYGYTF
TRBJ1-1	TRBV6-5	TRBD1	NA	TGTGCCAGCAGTTACACGGGACAGGGGCTGAACACTGAAGCTTTCTTT	CASSYTGQGLNTEAFF
TRBJ1-2	TRBV5-1	NA	NA	TGCGCCAGCAGCTTGGCCGGAAGCAGCTATGGCTACACCTTC	CASSLAGSSYGYTF
TRBJ2-1	TRBV18	NA	few	TGTGCCAGCTCACCAAGGCGGGGTGCGGGCAATGAGCAGTTCTTC	CASSPRRGAGNEQFF
TRBJ1-2	TRBV5-5	NA	few	TGTGCCAGCAGCTTGTTCTTGACAGGATTTTATGGCTACACCTTC	CASSLFLTGFYGYTF
TRBJ1-1	TRBV4-1	NA	NA	TGCGCCAGCAGCCAAGAAGGACTTGGGAGTTGGGAAGCTTTCTTT	CASSQEGLGSWEAFF
TRBJ2-1	TRBV10-2	TRBD2	NA	TGCGCCAGCAGAACCGGGACTAGCGGACTTAATGAGCAGTTCTTC	CASRTGTSGLNEQFF
TRBJ1-1	TRBV4-3	NA	NA	TGCGCCAGCAGCCAGACCCCACGGCGGAACACTGAAGCTTTCTTT	CASSQTPRRNTEAFF
TRBJ2-1	TRBV5-4	TRBD1	NA	TGTGCCAGCAGCTTGGGACGCGACAGGGACGATGAGCAGTTCTTC	CASSLGRDRDDEQFF
TRBJ2-7	TRBV6-2/TRBV6-3	TRBD2	few	TGTGCCAGCAGTTACTCGAGTCGGGCTAGCGGGGGCCAGACCTACGAGCAGTACTTC	CASSYSSRASGGQTYEQYF
TRBJ2-1	TRBV18	TRBD2	NA	TGTGCCAGCTCACCCTGGTCACGGCGGCGGGGGGCGTACAATGAGCAGTTCTTC	CASSPWSRRRGAYNEQFF
TRBJ1-1	TRBV20-1	NA	few	TGCAGTGCTAGAGATGGAGGTCGGGGGAACACTGAAGCTTTCTTT	CSARDGGRGNTEAFF
TRBJ2-3	TRBV20-1	NA	few	TGCAGTGCTAGAGAATACAGCACAGATACGCAGTATTTT	CSAREYSTDTQYF
TRBJ1-2	TRBV19	NA	NA	TGTGCCAGTAACAGGGACCTTAACTATGGCTACACCTTC	CASNRDLNYGYTF
TRBJ2-5	TRBV5-1	TRBD1	many	TGCGCCAGCTATCCGGGACAGGAGGGGGAGACCCAGTACTTC	CASYPGQEGETQYF
TRBJ1-1	TRBV20-1	NA	NA	TGCAGTGCTAGGAATCAGGGGAACACTGAAGCTTTCTTT	CSARNQGNTEAFF
TRBJ1-2	TRBV19	NA	NA	TGTGCCAGTAGCAACATACAGAAGGCTCGGAGCTACACCTTC	CASSNIQKARSYTF